Listed below are T cell receptor beta chains from one sample, sequenced in a study of cytomegalovirus exposure and HLA in healthy donors. Sequencing used immunoSEQ multiplex PCR; TCRdb keeps in-frame clones, though not all of them. Its clone listing holds approximately 120,000 clones. Sequenced input: PBMCs. The receptors stem from an older woman in good health and CMV-seronegative. CDR3s include the opening cysteine and the closing phenylalanine or tryptophan. A D gene is named only where the DNA matches it firmly. The listing skips clone size in some rows; elsewhere it reads once, few, many or a size class.

V: TRBV28; D: .; J: TRBJ2-7; size: .; DNA: TGTGCCAGCAGAACTAGCTCCTACGAGCAGTACTTC; CDR3: CASRTSSYEQYF
V: TRBV10-2; D: TRBD1; J: TRBJ2-1; size: .; DNA: TGCGCCAGCAGTGAGTTCGGGACAGGGGGCGATGAGCAGTTCTTC; CDR3: CASSEFGTGGDEQFF
V: TRBV7-8; D: .; J: TRBJ2-1; size: .; DNA: TGTGCCAGCAGCGGGGCCCTATACAATGAGCAGTTCTTC; CDR3: CASSGALYNEQFF
V: TRBV6-1; D: .; J: TRBJ2-3; size: .; DNA: TGTGCCGCTGGGAGGGGACAGGACCCCACAGATACGCAGTATTTT; CDR3: CAAGRGQDPTDTQYF
V: TRBV9; D: .; J: TRBJ1-1; size: .; DNA: TGTGCCAGCAGCTATAAACACGGGACTGAAGCTTTCTTT; CDR3: CASSYKHGTEAFF
V: TRBV2; D: TRBD1; J: TRBJ2-3; size: .; DNA: TGTGCCAGCAGTGGGGACAGGGGTAGCACAGATACGCAGTATTTT; CDR3: CASSGDRGSTDTQYF
V: TRBV18; D: .; J: TRBJ1-1; size: .; DNA: TGTGCCAGCTCGGAAGCGGGGGGTGTCACTGAAGCTTTCTTT; CDR3: CASSEAGGVTEAFF
V: TRBV11-2; D: TRBD2; J: TRBJ2-7; size: .; DNA: TGTGCCAGCAGCCCTGCCTTTAGCGGGGAGAGCTCCTACGAGCAGTACTTC; CDR3: CASSPAFSGESSYEQYF
V: TRBV6-6; D: TRBD1; J: TRBJ2-7; size: .; DNA: TGTGCCAGCACCCTGGACAGGGGGCGCGAGCAGTACTTC; CDR3: CASTLDRGREQYF
V: TRBV19; D: TRBD1; J: TRBJ1-2; size: .; DNA: TGTGCCAGTAGTATAGACGGGACAGGGTATAATGGCTACACCTTC; CDR3: CASSIDGTGYNGYTF
V: TRBV6-4; D: TRBD1; J: TRBJ2-1; size: .; DNA: TGTGCCAGCAGTATACAGGGGCCCACCTCCTCCTACAATGAGCAGTTCTTC; CDR3: CASSIQGPTSSYNEQFF
V: TRBV6-5; D: TRBD1; J: TRBJ1-6; size: .; DNA: TGTGCCAGCAGATACAGGGAGACAGGGGGGTCACCCCTCCACTTT; CDR3: CASRYRETGGSPLHF
V: TRBV6-5; D: TRBD1; J: TRBJ1-6; size: .; DNA: TGTGCCAGCAGTTACTCCGAGGACAGGGGTAATTCACCCCTCCACTTT; CDR3: CASSYSEDRGNSPLHF
V: TRBV2; D: .; J: TRBJ2-6; size: .; DNA: TGTGCCAGCAGTGACTCGGCCAGGCCCAACTTC; CDR3: CASSDSARPNF
V: TRBV25-1; D: .; J: TRBJ2-2; size: .; DNA: TGTGCCAGCAGAATGGGGCAGAACACCGGGGAGCTGTTTTTT; CDR3: CASRMGQNTGELFF
V: TRBV10-2; D: .; J: TRBJ1-5; size: .; DNA: TGCGCCAGCAGTGTAAGCGGTTCGGGACAGCCCCAGCATTTT; CDR3: CASSVSGSGQPQHF
V: TRBV19; D: .; J: TRBJ1-2; size: .; DNA: TGTGCCACCAATAATGTGGAAGGGGCCTATGGCTACACCTTC; CDR3: CATNNVEGAYGYTF
V: TRBV7-2; D: .; J: TRBJ2-7; size: .; DNA: TGTGCCAGCAGCTCCTCACTAGCTCTGAGCTCCTACGAGCAGTACTTC; CDR3: CASSSSLALSSYEQYF
V: TRBV5-5; D: TRBD2; J: TRBJ2-7; size: .; DNA: TGTGCCAGCAGCTGGGGACTAGCGGGAGGACACAGCGCCTACGAGCAGTACTTC; CDR3: CASSWGLAGGHSAYEQYF
V: TRBV7-9; D: .; J: TRBJ2-1; size: .; DNA: TGTGCCAGCAGCCTAGAGCAGGGGACCTACAATGAGCAGTTCTTC; CDR3: CASSLEQGTYNEQFF
V: TRBV4-1; D: .; J: TRBJ2-1; size: .; DNA: TGCGCCAGCAGCCAAGAAGGGACTCGACGGCCCTACAATGAGCAGTTCTTC; CDR3: CASSQEGTRRPYNEQFF
V: TRBV27; D: TRBD2; J: TRBJ2-1; size: .; DNA: TGTGCCAGCAGCATAACTAGCGGGGGGGCCCAGCAGTTCTTC; CDR3: CASSITSGGAQQFF
V: TRBV9; D: .; J: TRBJ2-3; size: .; DNA: TGTGCCAGCAGCGTATTGCTAGTCCCAGATACGCAGTATTTT; CDR3: CASSVLLVPDTQYF
V: TRBV10-2; D: .; J: TRBJ2-7; size: large; DNA: TGCGCCAGCAGTGAGTCTAGCACGAGCTCCTACGAGCAGTACTTC; CDR3: CASSESSTSSYEQYF
V: TRBV7-2; D: .; J: TRBJ1-1; size: .; DNA: TGTGCCAGCAGATACGCAGACACGAACACTGAAGCATTCTTT; CDR3: CASRYADTNTEAFF
V: TRBV7-3; D: TRBD1; J: TRBJ2-2; size: .; DNA: TGTGCCAGCAGGGGACAGGGCGACGCCGGGGAGCTGTTTTTT; CDR3: CASRGQGDAGELFF
V: TRBV9; D: TRBD1; J: TRBJ1-4; size: .; DNA: TGTGCCAGCAGCCCTGTACAGGGGGCAGCAACTAATGAAAAACTGTTTTTT; CDR3: CASSPVQGAATNEKLFF
V: TRBV9; D: .; J: TRBJ2-7; size: .; DNA: TGTGCCAGCAGCGTAGCTCTGACAGGCGAGCAGTACTTC; CDR3: CASSVALTGEQYF
V: TRBV19; D: .; J: TRBJ1-2; size: .; DNA: TGTGCCAGTAGTATAGATGCGAAGGGGAACTATGGCTACACCTTC; CDR3: CASSIDAKGNYGYTF
V: TRBV5-1; D: TRBD2; J: TRBJ2-5; size: .; DNA: TGCGCCAGCAGCACGGGACTAGCGGGGGGGCGGCAAGAGACCCAGTACTTC; CDR3: CASSTGLAGGRQETQYF
V: TRBV5-1; D: TRBD1; J: TRBJ2-3; size: .; DNA: TGCGCCAGCAGCTTGCGTCTAGGACAGGGAACAGATACGCAGTATTTT; CDR3: CASSLRLGQGTDTQYF
V: TRBV6-1; D: .; J: TRBJ1-2; size: .; DNA: TGTGCCAGCAGTGAAACGAGGGGGGGTGGAGGGTATGGCTACACCTTC; CDR3: CASSETRGGGGYGYTF
V: TRBV2; D: TRBD2; J: TRBJ2-1; size: .; DNA: TGTGCCAGCACCAAAGGGAGTAGCGGGGGGCATGAGCAGTTCTTC; CDR3: CASTKGSSGGHEQFF
V: TRBV2; D: TRBD1; J: TRBJ2-1; size: .; DNA: TGTGCCAGCAGTGAAGCGCTCGGGACAGGCGGGTATGAGCAGTTCTTC; CDR3: CASSEALGTGGYEQFF
V: TRBV5-1; D: .; J: TRBJ1-5; size: .; DNA: TGCGCCAGCAGCTTGTCAGGGTTGAATCAGCCCCAGCATTTT; CDR3: CASSLSGLNQPQHF
V: TRBV7-9; D: .; J: TRBJ2-7; size: .; DNA: TGTGCCAGCAGCCCTCCCCAAGGGGTCAGCTACGAGCAGTACTTC; CDR3: CASSPPQGVSYEQYF
V: TRBV6-6; D: TRBD2; J: TRBJ2-1; size: .; DNA: TGTGCCAGCAGGACTAGCGGATCCAATGAGCAGTTCTTC; CDR3: CASRTSGSNEQFF
V: TRBV5-6; D: .; J: TRBJ1-2; size: .; DNA: TGTGCCAGCAGCTCCCTTCGGGGGACCCAGGGCTATGGCTACACCTTC; CDR3: CASSSLRGTQGYGYTF
V: TRBV6-1; D: .; J: TRBJ2-5; size: .; DNA: TGTGCCAGCAGAGGGGGTCCCCTACAAGAGACCCAGTACTTC; CDR3: CASRGGPLQETQYF
V: TRBV25-1; D: TRBD1; J: TRBJ1-1; size: .; DNA: TGTGCCAGCAGACCTCAGGGGGCGGCCATGAACACTGAAGCTTTCTTT; CDR3: CASRPQGAAMNTEAFF
V: TRBV6-6; D: .; J: TRBJ1-3; size: .; DNA: TGTGCCAGCAGTTACGGGGGGTCTGGAAACACCATATATTTT; CDR3: CASSYGGSGNTIYF
V: TRBV7-8; D: .; J: TRBJ1-2; size: .; DNA: TGTGCCAGCAGCTTAATGGACGGCAGGGGCGATGGCTACACCTTC; CDR3: CASSLMDGRGDGYTF
V: TRBV12-5; D: .; J: TRBJ2-5; size: .; DNA: TGTGCTAGTGCCTTAGGAGGAGAGACCCAGTACTTC; CDR3: CASALGGETQYF
V: TRBV7-8; D: .; J: TRBJ2-5; size: .; DNA: TGTGCCAGCAGCTTAGCCCAAGGGGGAGAGCAGTACTTC; CDR3: CASSLAQGGEQYF
V: TRBV28; D: .; J: TRBJ1-5; size: .; DNA: TGTGCCAGCAGACCCCACAGGCCGAGCAATCAGCCCCAGCATTTT; CDR3: CASRPHRPSNQPQHF
V: TRBV10-3; D: .; J: TRBJ1-2; size: .; DNA: TGTGCCATCAGTGAGGAGGGCCCAGGCTACACCTTC; CDR3: CAISEEGPGYTF
V: TRBV5-1; D: TRBD1; J: TRBJ1-1; size: .; DNA: TGCGCCAGCAGCTTGGCCGTGACAGGGTCCATGAACACTGAAGCTTTCTTT; CDR3: CASSLAVTGSMNTEAFF
V: TRBV27; D: TRBD1; J: TRBJ2-7; size: .; DNA: TGTGCCAGCAGTTCGACCGGGACAGGGAGGGCGGCCTACGAGCAGTACTTC; CDR3: CASSSTGTGRAAYEQYF
V: TRBV19; D: TRBD2; J: TRBJ2-1; size: .; DNA: TGTGCCAGTAGTATAGTAGGCCTAGCGGGGTACAATGAGCAGTTCTTC; CDR3: CASSIVGLAGYNEQFF
V: TRBV11-3; D: .; J: TRBJ1-1; size: .; DNA: TGTGCCAGCAGCGCCAGAAACACTGAAGCTTTCTTT; CDR3: CASSARNTEAFF
V: TRBV18; D: .; J: TRBJ2-2; size: .; DNA: TGTGCCAGCTCTTGGACACCGAACACCGGGGAGCTGTTTTTT; CDR3: CASSWTPNTGELFF
V: TRBV2; D: .; J: TRBJ1-5; size: .; DNA: TGTGCCAGCTCCTACGGAGGCAGGCTGGGCAATCAGCCCCAGCATTTT; CDR3: CASSYGGRLGNQPQHF
V: TRBV15; D: .; J: TRBJ1-1; size: .; DNA: TGTGCCACCAGCTACTCGACAGGAAAGAACACTGAAGCTTTCTTT; CDR3: CATSYSTGKNTEAFF
V: TRBV29-1; D: TRBD1; J: TRBJ1-1; size: .; DNA: TGCAGCGTGCAGACAGGGGTGGGGACTGAAGCTTTCTTT; CDR3: CSVQTGVGTEAFF